The entry below gives a single TCR beta chain sequence along with its context. Only one base separates this from a far larger clonotype, so it likely reflects a read error. The CDR3 has 16 residues. CDR1 is SGHNT and CDR2 is YENEEA in the germline V gene. V was clipped by 6 bases and J by 2 bases, with 20 bases between them. This sample is part of a study of regulatory T cells in long-lasting Graves disease. Background on the study: Those Graves' patients who were newly diagnosed had been on antithyroid drugs under 3 months.

CDR3-region Arm-PCR and iRepertoire HTBI primers produced the TCR beta libraries. TCRdb processed the multiplex PCR reads anew with MiXCR; each CDR3 protein has one entry. Among 250,000 or so distinct CDR3 sequences listed, around a sixth were seen once. Specified time point: newly diagnosed GD, antithyroid drugs for less than 3 months. Generation of the TCR library employed RNA extracted from PBMCs. The sample was also reused in another study, on T cells in Graves' hyperthyroidism and ophthalmopathy.

This chain uses TRBV11-3 with TRBJ2-7; D tentatively fits TRBD1 or TRBD2 (5 bases each). This clonotype was obtained from a woman in her thirties with Graves disease. The sample in question was peripheral blood mononuclear cells (PBMCs), obtained at new diagnosis, from a patient treated with antithyroid drugs. The CDR3 region is CASSETGRLSPYEQYF. The CDR3 DNA follows: TGTGCCAGCAGTGAAACGGGACGCCTATCCCCCTACGAGCAGTACTTC.